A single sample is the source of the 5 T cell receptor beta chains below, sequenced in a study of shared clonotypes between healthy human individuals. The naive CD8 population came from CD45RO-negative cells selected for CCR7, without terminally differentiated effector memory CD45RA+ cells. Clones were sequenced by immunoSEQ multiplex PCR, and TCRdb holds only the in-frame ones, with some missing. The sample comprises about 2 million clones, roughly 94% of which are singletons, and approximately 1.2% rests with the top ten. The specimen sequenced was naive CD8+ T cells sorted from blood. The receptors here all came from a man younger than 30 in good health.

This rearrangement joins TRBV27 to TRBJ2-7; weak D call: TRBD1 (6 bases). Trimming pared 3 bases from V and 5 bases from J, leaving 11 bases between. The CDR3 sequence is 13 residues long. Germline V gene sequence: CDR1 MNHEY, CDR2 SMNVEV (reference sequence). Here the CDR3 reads CASSFGDTHEQYF. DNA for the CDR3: TGTGCCAGCAGTTTTGGGGACACCCACGAGCAGTACTTC.

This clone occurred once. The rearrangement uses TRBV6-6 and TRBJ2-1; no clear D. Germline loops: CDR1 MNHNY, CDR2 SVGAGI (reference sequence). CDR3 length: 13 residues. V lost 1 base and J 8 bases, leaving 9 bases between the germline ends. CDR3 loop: CASSYFGFDEQFF. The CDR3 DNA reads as TGTGCCAGCAGTTACTTCGGGTTCGATGAGCAGTTCTTC.

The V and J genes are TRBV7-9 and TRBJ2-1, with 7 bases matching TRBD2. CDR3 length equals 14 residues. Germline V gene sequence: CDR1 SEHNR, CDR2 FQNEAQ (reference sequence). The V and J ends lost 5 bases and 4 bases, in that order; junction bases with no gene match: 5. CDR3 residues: CASSQLAPYNEQFF. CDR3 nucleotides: TGTGCCAGCAGCCAACTAGCGCCATACAATGAGCAGTTCTTC.

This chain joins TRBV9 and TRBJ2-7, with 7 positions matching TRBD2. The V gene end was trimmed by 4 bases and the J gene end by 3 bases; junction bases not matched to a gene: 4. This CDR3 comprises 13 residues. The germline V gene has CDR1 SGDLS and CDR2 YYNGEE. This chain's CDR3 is CASSRGTNYEQYF. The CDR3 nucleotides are TGTGCCAGCAGCCGCGGGACTAACTACGAGCAGTACTTC. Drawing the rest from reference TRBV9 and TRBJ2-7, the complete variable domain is DSGVTQTPKHLITATGQRVTLRCSPRSGDLSVYWYQQSLDQGLQFLIQYYNGEERAKGNILERFSAQQFPDLHSELNLSSLELGDSALYFCASSRGTNYEQYFGPGTRLTVT.

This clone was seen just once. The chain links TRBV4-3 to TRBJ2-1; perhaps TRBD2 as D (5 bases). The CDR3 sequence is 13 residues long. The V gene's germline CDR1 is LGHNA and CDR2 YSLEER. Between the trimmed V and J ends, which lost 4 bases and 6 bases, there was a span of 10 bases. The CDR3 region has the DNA TGCGCCAGCAGCCGCCTTCTAGCCAATGAGCAGTTCTTC. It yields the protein CASSRLLANEQFF.